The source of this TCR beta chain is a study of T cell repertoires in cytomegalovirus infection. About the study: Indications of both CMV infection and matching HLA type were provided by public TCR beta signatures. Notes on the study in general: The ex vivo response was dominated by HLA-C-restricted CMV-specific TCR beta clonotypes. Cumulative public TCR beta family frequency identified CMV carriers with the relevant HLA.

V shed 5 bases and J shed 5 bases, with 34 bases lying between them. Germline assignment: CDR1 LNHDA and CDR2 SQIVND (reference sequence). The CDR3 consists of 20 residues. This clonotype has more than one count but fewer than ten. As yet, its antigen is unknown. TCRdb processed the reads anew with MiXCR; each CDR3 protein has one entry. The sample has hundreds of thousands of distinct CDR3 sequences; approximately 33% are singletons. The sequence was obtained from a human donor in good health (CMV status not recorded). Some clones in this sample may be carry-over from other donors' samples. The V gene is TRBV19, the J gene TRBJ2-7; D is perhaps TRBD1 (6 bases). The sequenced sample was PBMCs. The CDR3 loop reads CASSYKFLVELGQWTNEQYF. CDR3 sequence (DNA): TGTGCCAGTAGTTACAAATTCCTCGTAGAACTCGGACAGTGGACGAACGAGCAGTACTTC.